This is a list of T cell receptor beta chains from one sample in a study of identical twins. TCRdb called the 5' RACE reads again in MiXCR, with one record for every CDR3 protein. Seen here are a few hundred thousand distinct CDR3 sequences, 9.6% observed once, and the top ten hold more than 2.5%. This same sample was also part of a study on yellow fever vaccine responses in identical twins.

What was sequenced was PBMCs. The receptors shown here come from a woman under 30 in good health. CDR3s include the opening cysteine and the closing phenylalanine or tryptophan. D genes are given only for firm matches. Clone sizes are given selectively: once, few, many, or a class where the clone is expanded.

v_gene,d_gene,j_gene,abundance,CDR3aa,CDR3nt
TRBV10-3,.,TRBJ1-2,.,CAINKDTLGPYGYTF,TGTGCCATCAATAAGGACACGTTAGGGCCTTATGGCTACACCTTC
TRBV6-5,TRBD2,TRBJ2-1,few,CASSYNSGSRSYNEQFF,TGTGCCAGCAGTTACAATAGCGGGAGCCGCTCCTACAATGAGCAGTTCTTC
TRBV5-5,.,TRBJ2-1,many,CASSLASLRNSYNEQFF,TGTGCCAGCAGCTTGGCCTCGCTCAGGAACTCCTACAATGAGCAGTTCTTC
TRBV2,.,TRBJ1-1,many,CASRVRETEAFF,TGTGCCAGCAGGGTCAGGGAGACTGAAGCTTTCTTT
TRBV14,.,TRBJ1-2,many,CASSRTAMSYGYTF,TGTGCCAGCAGCCGAACGGCGATGAGCTATGGCTACACCTTC
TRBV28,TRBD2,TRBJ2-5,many,CASSLVVGGLEETQYF,TGTGCCAGCAGTTTAGTTGTGGGAGGGCTTGAAGAGACCCAGTACTTC
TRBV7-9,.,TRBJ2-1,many,CASRGGFGTLYNEQFF,TGTGCCAGCAGAGGTGGTTTTGGAACCCTTTACAATGAGCAGTTCTTC
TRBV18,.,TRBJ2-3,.,CASSLKTLTDTQYF,TGTGCCAGCTCACTAAAGACCCTCACAGATACGCAGTATTTT
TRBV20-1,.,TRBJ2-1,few,CSASLIQGGEQFF,TGCAGTGCTTCTCTGATCCAGGGTGGTGAGCAGTTCTTC
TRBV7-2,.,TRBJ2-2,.,CASSAIQFTGELFF,TGTGCCAGCAGCGCAATCCAGTTCACCGGGGAGCTGTTTTTT
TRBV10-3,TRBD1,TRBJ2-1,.,CAISSGTDPYNEQFF,TGTGCCATCAGTTCCGGGACAGATCCCTACAATGAGCAGTTCTTC
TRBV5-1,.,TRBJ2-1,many,CASSLLTEQFF,TGCGCCAGCAGCTTGTTGACTGAGCAGTTCTTC
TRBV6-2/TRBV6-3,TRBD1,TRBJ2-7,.,CASSNHLSQGAYEQYF,TGTGCCAGCAGTAACCACTTATCTCAGGGGGCCTACGAGCAGTACTTC
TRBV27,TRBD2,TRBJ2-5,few,CASSVMGLAKETQYF,TGTGCCAGCAGCGTAATGGGACTAGCAAAAGAGACCCAGTACTTC
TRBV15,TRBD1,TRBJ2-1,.,CATSRVTDRGYNEQFF,TGTGCCACCAGCAGAGTTACGGACAGGGGTTACAATGAGCAGTTCTTC
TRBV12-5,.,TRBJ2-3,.,CASGLVRGGNHTDTQYF,TGTGCTAGTGGTTTGGTACGCGGAGGGAACCACACAGATACGCAGTATTTT
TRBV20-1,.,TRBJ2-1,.,CSARDRGGRNNEQFF,TGCAGTGCTAGAGATCGAGGGGGAAGGAACAATGAGCAGTTCTTC
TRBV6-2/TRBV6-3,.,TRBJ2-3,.,CASSTGGLVVDTQYF,TGTGCCAGCAGCACCGGGGGGCTAGTAGTAGATACGCAGTATTTT
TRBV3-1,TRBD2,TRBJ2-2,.,CASRSPSGGTSGELFF,TGTGCCAGCAGGTCCCCTAGCGGGGGGACATCCGGGGAGCTGTTTTTT
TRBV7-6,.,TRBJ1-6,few,CASSLRAGVNSPLHF,TGTGCCAGCAGCTTACGGGCAGGGGTTAATTCACCCCTCCACTTT
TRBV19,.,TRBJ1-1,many,CASSTNIGGENTEAFF,TGTGCCAGTAGTACCAATATAGGAGGGGAGAACACTGAAGCTTTCTTT
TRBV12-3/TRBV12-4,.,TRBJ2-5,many,CASSLGGKQETQYF,TGTGCCAGCAGTTTAGGTGGGAAGCAAGAGACCCAGTACTTC
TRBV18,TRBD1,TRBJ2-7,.,CASSDGQGRSYEQYF,TGTGCCAGCTCAGACGGACAGGGAAGGTCCTACGAGCAGTACTTC
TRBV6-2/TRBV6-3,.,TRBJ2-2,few,CASSYRDLANTGELFF,TGTGCCAGCAGTTACAGGGACCTCGCGAACACCGGGGAGCTGTTTTTT
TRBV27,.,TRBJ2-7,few,CASSLSGLFLVSNCEQYF,TGTGCCAGCAGTTTATCTGGTCTTTTTCTGGTAAGCAACTGCGAGCAGTACTTC
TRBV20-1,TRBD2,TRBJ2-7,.,CSAPRQREGYEQYF,TGCAGTGCCCCTCGGCAACGGGAGGGTTACGAGCAGTACTTC
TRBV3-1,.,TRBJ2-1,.,CASSQEGLSNEQFF,TGTGCCAGCAGCCAAGAAGGGCTCAGCAATGAGCAGTTCTTC
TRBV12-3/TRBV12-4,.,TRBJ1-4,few,CASSYPGAGEKLFF,TGTGCCAGCAGCTACCCAGGGGCCGGTGAAAAACTGTTTTTT
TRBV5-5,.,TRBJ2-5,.,CASSLADWETQYF,TGTGCCAGCAGCCTTGCTGATTGGGAGACCCAGTACTTC
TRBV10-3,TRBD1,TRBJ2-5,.,CATQTGTVQETQYF,TGTGCCACACAAACCGGGACAGTACAAGAGACCCAGTACTTC
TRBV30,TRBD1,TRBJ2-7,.,CAWDRGSGEQYF,TGTGCCTGGGACAGGGGCTCGGGCGAGCAGTACTTC
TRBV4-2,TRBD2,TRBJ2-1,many,CASSQGGLGDNEQFF,TGTGCCAGCAGCCAAGGGGGACTAGGAGACAATGAGCAGTTCTTC
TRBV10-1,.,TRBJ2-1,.,CARRKGHNEQFF,TGCGCCAGAAGGAAAGGACACAATGAGCAGTTCTTC
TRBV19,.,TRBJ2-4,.,CASSISSGRGNIQYF,TGTGCCAGTAGTATATCGAGCGGCCGGGGAAACATTCAGTACTTC
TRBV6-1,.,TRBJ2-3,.,CASSDFSGTSTDTQYF,TGTGCCAGCAGTGATTTTAGCGGAACTAGCACAGATACGCAGTATTTT
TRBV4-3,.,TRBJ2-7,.,CASSPRQAGWYEQYF,TGCGCCAGCAGCCCCCGACAGGCGGGATGGTACGAGCAGTACTTC
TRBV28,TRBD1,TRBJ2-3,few,CASTFGDRTFTQYF,TGTGCCAGCACTTTTGGGGACAGAACCTTTACGCAGTATTTT
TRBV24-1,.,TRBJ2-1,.,CATSDPLQSSYNEQIF,TGTGCCACCAGTGACCCCTTGCAGAGCTCCTACAATGAGCAGATCTTC
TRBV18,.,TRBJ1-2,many,CASSPPSSYGYTF,TGTGCCAGCTCACCACCCTCCAGCTATGGCTACACCTTC
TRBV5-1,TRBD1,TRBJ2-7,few,CASSLVETGGLLRSYEQYF,TGCGCCAGCAGCTTGGTGGAGACAGGGGGCCTATTGCGATCCTACGAGCAGTACTTC
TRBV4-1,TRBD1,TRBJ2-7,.,CASSHTQGSGNEQYF,TGCGCCAGCAGCCACACACAGGGGTCGGGTAACGAGCAGTACTTC
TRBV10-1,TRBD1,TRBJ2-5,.,CASSGQGEVLQETQYF,TGCGCCAGCAGTGGACAGGGCGAAGTCCTCCAAGAGACCCAGTACTTC
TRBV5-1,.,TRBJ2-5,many,CASSSGTKETQYF,TGTGCCAGCAGTTCCGGGACCAAAGAGACCCAGTACTTC
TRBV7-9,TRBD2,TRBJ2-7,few,CASRGLEVEQYF,TGTGCCAGCAGGGGACTAGAGGTCGAGCAGTACTTC
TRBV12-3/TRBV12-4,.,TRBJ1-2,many,CASSPEDSGYTF,TGTGCCAGCAGTCCGGAGGACTCCGGCTACACCTTC
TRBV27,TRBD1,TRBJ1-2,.,CASSLEYPGGYGYTF,TGTGCCAGCAGTTTAGAGTACCCAGGGGGGTATGGCTACACCTTC